A selection of T cell receptor beta chains follows, all from one sample in a study of spatial heterogeneity in lung cancer. Each CDR3 protein is one row after TCRdb ran MiXCR on the 5' RACE reads. The sample yields more than 20,000 distinct CDR3 sequences, roughly 3% seen once. The sequenced sample was lung tumor tissue, obtained at surgery. The receptors derive from a male donor with early-stage non-small cell lung cancer. The CDR3 runs from the conserved cysteine through the conserved F or W. Fields, in order: J gene, V gene, D gene, CDR3 protein. D genes are given only for firm matches.

J gene: TRBJ2-5; V gene: TRBV11-2; D gene: .; CDR3 protein: CASSLGSVGETQYF
J gene: TRBJ1-1; V gene: TRBV20-1; D gene: .; CDR3 protein: CSARKGHLGDTEAFF
J gene: TRBJ1-2; V gene: TRBV6-2/TRBV6-3; D gene: .; CDR3 protein: CASRQDLYGYTF
J gene: TRBJ2-5; V gene: TRBV20-1; D gene: TRBD2; CDR3 protein: CSVPTSGLQETQYF
J gene: TRBJ1-2; V gene: TRBV10-3; D gene: .; CDR3 protein: CAINRTPGYGYTF
J gene: TRBJ2-3; V gene: TRBV6-6; D gene: TRBD2; CDR3 protein: CASSYLSGRAATDTQYF
J gene: TRBJ1-1; V gene: TRBV5-1; D gene: .; CDR3 protein: CASSLLQDMNTEAFF
J gene: TRBJ2-7; V gene: TRBV6-6; D gene: TRBD1; CDR3 protein: CASSYIGQGEQYF
J gene: TRBJ1-1; V gene: TRBV11-1; D gene: TRBD1; CDR3 protein: CASSPRDRGSTEAFF
J gene: TRBJ2-3; V gene: TRBV12-3/TRBV12-4; D gene: TRBD1; CDR3 protein: CASSFLGLDRGTDTQYF
J gene: TRBJ1-1; V gene: TRBV3-1; D gene: .; CDR3 protein: CASSPAGVLRRGTEAFF
J gene: TRBJ2-7; V gene: TRBV5-6; D gene: .; CDR3 protein: CASSLTQGLRLYEQYF
J gene: TRBJ2-3; V gene: TRBV6-6; D gene: .; CDR3 protein: CASTQRGGDTQYF
J gene: TRBJ1-5; V gene: TRBV4-2; D gene: .; CDR3 protein: CASSYSSNQPQHF
J gene: TRBJ2-3; V gene: TRBV18; D gene: TRBD2; CDR3 protein: CASSPRTSGLTDTQYF
J gene: TRBJ1-1; V gene: TRBV4-3; D gene: .; CDR3 protein: CASSQWSGTVNTEAFF
J gene: TRBJ2-3; V gene: TRBV12-3/TRBV12-4; D gene: TRBD2; CDR3 protein: CASLMTSGSDTQYF
J gene: TRBJ1-1; V gene: TRBV7-9; D gene: .; CDR3 protein: CASSLADRMNTEAFF
J gene: TRBJ1-2; V gene: TRBV29-1; D gene: TRBD1; CDR3 protein: CSVAGTDYGYTF
J gene: TRBJ2-3; V gene: TRBV5-1; D gene: TRBD1; CDR3 protein: CASSWKTGFSTDTQYF
J gene: TRBJ2-6; V gene: TRBV9; D gene: .; CDR3 protein: CASSVAGVVVSGANVLTF
J gene: TRBJ2-1; V gene: TRBV7-8; D gene: .; CDR3 protein: CASSLIRTVRNEQFF
J gene: TRBJ1-2; V gene: TRBV20-1; D gene: TRBD1; CDR3 protein: CSASEPTGINYGYTF
J gene: TRBJ2-7; V gene: TRBV30; D gene: TRBD1; CDR3 protein: CAWSSGGEQYF
J gene: TRBJ1-5; V gene: TRBV10-3; D gene: .; CDR3 protein: CAISDRGTNQPQHF